This TCR beta chain was recorded in a study of shared clonotypes between healthy human individuals. Here immunoSEQ multiplex PCR was the method, and the copy in TCRdb shows in-frame clones only, minus some. This repertoire shows around 1.9 million clones, roughly 95% found once; its top ten account for around 1.8%. Germline CDR1 is SEHNR and CDR2 is FQNEAQ (reference sequence). The CDR3 loop spans 15 amino acids. With 5 bases removed from V and 5 bases from J, the gap between germline ends came to 19 bases. Study-level results: Sorted-subset sequencing was shown by rarefaction to be incomplete despite large depth. Naive CD4 clonotypes overlapped across several donors at approximately 5.5%.

This clone was seen just once. Its antigen is unidentified. As defined, naive CD8 cells were CD45RO-negative and positively selected for CCR7, with terminally differentiated effector memory CD45RA+ cells excluded. The chain employs TRBV7-9 and TRBJ2-7, with D possibly TRBD1 on 6 matching bases. The sequence derives from a man younger than 35 in good health. Some clones in this sample may be carry-over from other donors' samples. The sequencing input was naive CD8+ T cells from PBMCs. For the CDR3, the DNA is TGTGCCAGCAGCGTAACAGGGACATCTCTCCACGAGCAGTACTTC. Translated: CASSVTGTSLHEQYF.